Presented here are 21 T cell receptor beta chains from one specimen sequenced in a study of cytomegalovirus exposure and HLA in healthy donors. The PCR had 60 Vbeta and 13 Jbeta primers. Some clones are missing from TCRdb's copy, which holds only in-frame ones; the method was immunoSEQ multiplex PCR. Among 150,000 to 200,000 clones listed, about 75% were seen once. Sequencing used PBMCs. The receptor source for this set is a woman aged 45-59 years in good health and CMV-seropositive.

The rearrangement links TRBV28 to TRBJ1-5; D unresolved. Germline V CDR1 and CDR2: MDHEN, SYDVKM. The CDR3 is made up of 12 amino acids. Trimming pared 6 bases from V and 4 bases from J, leaving 7 bases between. CDR3 sequence (DNA): TGTGCCAGCAGCCCTTTTAATCAGCCCCAGCATTTT. Its translation is CASSPFNQPQHF.

The chain has TRBV5-1 and TRBJ1-1; the D is unclear. V was shortened by 4 bases and J by 1 base, with 14 bases between the two germline ends. The germline gives CDR1 SGHRS, CDR2 YFSETQ. The CDR3 extends over 15 amino acids. CDR3 nucleotides: TGCGCCAGCAGCCTAGGTGGTGCACAGAACACTGAAGCTTTCTTT. Its translation: CASSLGGAQNTEAFF.

The chain joins TRBV7-9 to TRBJ1-2, with D unclear. The V gene's germline CDR1 is SEHNR and CDR2 FQNEAQ (reference sequence). Trimming removed 3 bases at V and 4 bases at J, with 15 bases between. The CDR3 has 15 amino acids. CDR3 DNA: TGTGCCAGCAGCTTTGAGGGAGGTCCCATCTATGGCTACACCTTC. It codes for CASSFEGGPIYGYTF.

V gene TRBV9 combines with J gene TRBJ2-7; 8 bases fit TRBD2. CDR1 and CDR2 (germline): SGDLS, YYNGEE. The CDR3 loop spans 15 amino acids. V lost 0 bases to trimming and J lost 7 bases; unmatched junction nucleotides: 9. Here the CDR3 reads CASSVELAGPWEQYF. The CDR3 nucleotides read TGTGCCAGCAGCGTAGAGTTAGCGGGGCCCTGGGAGCAGTACTTC.

V is TRBV19 and J is TRBJ1-1; D is unclear. This CDR3 spans 12 amino acids. Germline CDR1 reads LNHDA; CDR2 reads SQIVND (reference sequence). V dropped 6 bases and J dropped 1 base, with 6 bases sitting between them. CDR3 nucleotide sequence: TGTGCCAGTAGAACCGGGAACACTGAAGCTTTCTTT. Translated, it gives CASRTGNTEAFF.

V is TRBV5-1 and J is TRBJ2-7; 10 bases fit TRBD1. Germline trimming cut 3 bases from V and 4 bases from J; bases unmatched to any gene: 4. Germline CDR1 reads SGHRS; CDR2 reads YFSETQ. This CDR3 is built from 14 residues. CDR3 DNA: TGCGCCAGCAGCTCGCGACAGGGGGCGTACGAGCAGTACTTC. Amino acids: CASSSRQGAYEQYF.

V usage is TRBV4-1 and J usage is TRBJ2-7; the match to TRBD2 covers 10 bases. V lost 5 bases to trimming and J lost 7 bases; unmatched junction nucleotides: 8. The CDR3 loop spans 14 amino acids. CDR1 MGHRA and CDR2 YSYEKL come from the germline V gene. The CDR3 bases are TGCGCCAGCAGCGCTCCGGGACTAGCGCGAGAGCAGTACTTC. This gives the protein CASSAPGLAREQYF.

This chain joins TRBV6-5 and TRBJ1-2; D uncertain. The germline V gene has CDR1 MNHEY and CDR2 SVGAGI. The V gene lost 6 bases and the J gene lost 4 bases, with 12 bases spanning the gap. The CDR3 consists of 13 residues. Here the CDR3 reads CASSRTNSYGYTF. CDR3 DNA sequence: TGTGCCAGCAGCAGGACTAACAGCTATGGCTACACCTTC.

V and J are TRBV30 and TRBJ1-2, with a possible D match to TRBD1 (5 bases). The CDR3 is 12 residues long. The germline gives CDR1 GTSNPN, CDR2 SVGIG (reference sequence). V shed 2 bases and J shed 5 bases, with 9 bases lying between them. CDR3 DNA sequence: TGTGCCTGGAGTTCTGGGACTTATGGCTACACCTTC. This gives the protein CAWSSGTYGYTF. Complete variable domain (other parts from reference TRBV30 and TRBJ1-2): SQTIHQWPATLVQPVGSPLSLECTVEGTSNPNLYWYRQAAGRGLQLLFYSVGIGQISSEVPQNLSASRPQDRQFILSSKKLLLSDSGFYLCAWSSGTYGYTFGSGTRLTVV.

The chain joins TRBV5-6 to TRBJ1-4, with a weak D call TRBD1 (5 bases). Germline V gives CDR1 SGHDT, CDR2 YYEEEE. The CDR3 has 14 residues. V lost 0 bases, J lost 4 bases, and 7 bases lay in between. CDR3 region: CASSLDRYNEKLFF. The CDR3 DNA sequence: TGTGCCAGCAGCTTGGACAGGTATAATGAAAAACTGTTTTTT. Full variable domain (outside the CDR3, taken from reference TRBV5-6 and TRBJ1-4): DAGVTQSPTHLIKTRGQQVTLRCSPKSGHDTVSWYQQALGQGPQFIFQYYEEEERQRGNFPDRFSGHQFPNYSSELNVNALLLGDSALYLCASSLDRYNEKLFFGSGTQLSVL.

This chain connects TRBV2 to TRBJ1-2, with D unresolved. Germline V gene data show CDR1 as SNHLY and CDR2 as FYNNEI. There are 12 residues in the CDR3. Trimming stripped 4 bases from V and 8 bases from J, with 11 bases between. The CDR3 DNA follows: TGTGCCAGCAGTGGCACACTACGGGGCTACACCTTC. This codes for CASSGTLRGYTF. Using reference TRBV2 and TRBJ1-2 for the parts outside the CDR3, the full variable domain is EPEVTQTPSHQVTQMGQEVILRCVPISNHLYFYWYRQILGQKVEFLVSFYNNEISEKSEIFDDQFSVERPDGSNFTLKIRSTKLEDSAMYFCASSGTLRGYTFGSGTRLTVV.

V gene TRBV7-8 combines with J gene TRBJ2-7; TRBD2 might be the D (6 bases). The CDR3 length is 13 residues. Germline assignment: CDR1 SGHVS and CDR2 FQNEAQ. V lost 6 bases, J lost 0 bases, and 9 bases lay in between. The CDR3, as DNA: TGTGCCAGCAGGGCGGGGATCTCCTACGAGCAGTACTTC. As protein: CASRAGISYEQYF.

This chain links TRBV19 with TRBJ1-4; 8 positions agree with TRBD1. The CDR3 is 13 residues long. From germline, CDR1 is LNHDA and CDR2 SQIVND (reference sequence). V lost 8 bases, J lost 8 bases, and 7 bases stayed unmatched. CDR3 in amino acids: CASAGQGREKLFF. CDR3 bases: TGTGCCAGTGCAGGACAGGGTAGGGAAAAACTGTTTTTT.

The CDR3 loop is CASSLSTHRGVAFF. The CDR3 nucleotides read TGTGCCAGCAGTTTATCCACCCACAGGGGTGTCGCTTTCTTT. The V gene is TRBV28, the J gene TRBJ1-1; 7 bases align to TRBD1. CDR1 is MDHEN, CDR2 SYDVKM, per germline. V was clipped by 1 base and J by 11 bases; unmatched bases: 10. This CDR3 comprises 14 residues.

V gene TRBV29-1 combines with J gene TRBJ2-3; D possibly corresponds to TRBD1 (5 bases). The length of the CDR3 is 12 residues. Germline-derived CDR1 and CDR2 are SQVTM and ANQGSEA. V lost 7 bases, J lost 1 base, and 9 bases lay in between. The CDR3 DNA is TGCAGCGGGATGACAGGCACAGATACGCAGTATTTT. This translates into CSGMTGTDTQYF.

This sequence joins TRBV19 and TRBJ2-1, with 7 bases aligning to TRBD1. V dropped 6 bases and J dropped 10; count of bases not matched to a gene: 6. The CDR3 is 12 amino acids. The germline V gene has CDR1 LNHDA and CDR2 SQIVND (reference sequence). CDR3 in DNA: TGTGCCAGTAGCGACAGGGTTCAGGAGCAGTTCTTC. This sequence encodes CASSDRVQEQFF.

The V gene is TRBV29-1, the J gene TRBJ1-2, with D tentatively TRBD1 (5 bases). Germline assignment: CDR1 SQVTM and CDR2 ANQGSEA. V was pared by 5 bases and J by 8 bases, with 12 bases between. The CDR3 is 11 residues long. The CDR3 DNA reads TGCAGCGTTTGGGGGGGGGAAGGCTACACCTTC. It is translated as CSVWGGEGYTF.

The J gene is TRBJ2-4, the V gene TRBV19; D might be TRBD1 (5 bases). Looked up from germline, CDR1 is LNHDA and CDR2 is SQIVND (reference sequence). Trimming pared 7 bases from V and 4 bases from J, leaving 14 bases between. The CDR3 sequence is 14 residues long. This chain's CDR3 is CASNAGNTKNIQYF. CDR3 coding DNA: TGTGCCAGTAATGCAGGGAACACGAAAAACATTCAGTACTTC.

The V gene is TRBV11-2, the J gene TRBJ2-2; 9 positions agree with TRBD1. The V segment lost 4 bases and the J segment 5 bases; nucleotides outside the gene matches: 2. CDR1 and CDR2 from the germline V gene are SGHAT and FQNNGV. The CDR3 has 14 amino acids. As DNA, the CDR3 is TGTGCCAGCAGCTGGACAGGGGCAACCGGGGAGCTGTTTTTT. It yields the protein CASSWTGATGELFF.

The V gene is TRBV2, the J gene TRBJ1-5, with 10 positions matching TRBD1. CDR1 and CDR2 from the germline V gene are SNHLY and FYNNEI. Losses at the gene ends were 6 bases for V and 6 bases for J; bases not matched to a gene: 8. The CDR3 is made up of 15 amino acids. CDR3 in amino acids: CASSRDRGIGQPQHF. The DNA for the CDR3 is TGTGCCAGCAGCAGGGACAGGGGAATTGGTCAGCCCCAGCATTTT.

The J gene is TRBJ1-1, the V gene TRBV20-1, with 7 nucleotides matching TRBD1. Trimming cost V 7 bases and J 6 bases; bases outside gene matches: 2. Germline CDR1 is DFQATT and CDR2 is SNEGSKA (reference sequence). This CDR3 contains 10 residues. CDR3 residues: CSVGQAEAFF. The CDR3 nucleotides are TGCAGTGTTGGACAGGCTGAAGCTTTCTTT.